These 7 T cell receptor beta chains were all obtained from the same sample, sequenced in a study of T cell clonality in common variable immunodeficiency. Sequenced by immunoSEQ multiplex PCR; TCRdb stores in-frame clones only, minus some. The profile covers about 81,000 clones, none occurring a single time. What was sequenced was peripheral blood mononuclear cells. The receptors shown here come from a person between 18 and 75 years old in good health.

This clone showed up many times. The CDR3 is cut off 3 residues early in the read; its end comes from the germline J gene. V gene TRBV7-2 combines with J gene TRBJ2-5; D is undetermined. CDR1 and CDR2 from the germline V gene are SGHTA and FQGNSA. V gave up 1 base and J gave up 5 bases, with 8 bases separating them. The CDR3 loop spans 13 amino acids. Here the CDR3 reads CASSLVPRETQYF. The sequenced part of the CDR3 DNA is TGTGCCAGCAGCTTAGTCCCCCGTGAGACC. Full variable domain (outside the CDR3, taken from reference TRBV7-2 and TRBJ2-5): GAGVSQSPSNKVTEKGKDVELRCDPISGHTALYWYRQSLGQGLEFLIYFQGNSAPDKSGLPSDRFSAERTGGSVSTLTIQRTQQEDSAVYLCASSLVPRETQYFGPGTRLLVL.

This clone was seen more than once but under ten times. The read halts 3 residues ahead of the CDR3 end, with the missing end drawn from the germline J gene. The chain links TRBV19 to TRBJ1-5, with TRBD1 identical over 10 bases. The V gene's germline CDR1 is LNHDA and CDR2 SQIVND (reference sequence). The CDR3 spans 15 residues. V shed 6 bases, J shed 4 bases, and the junction held 6 bases outside the gene matches. The CDR3 loop is CASRTGGSLNQPQHF. The sequenced CDR3 bases are TGTGCCAGTAGGACAGGGGGCAGCTTAAATCAGCCC. The full variable domain, in which reference TRBV19 and TRBJ1-5 provide the parts outside the CDR3, is DGGITQSPKYLFRKEGQNVTLSCEQNLNHDAMYWYRQDPGQGLRLIYYSQIVNDFQKGDIAEGYSVSREKKESFPLTVTSAQKNPTAFYLCASRTGGSLNQPQHFGDGTRLSIL.

This clone was seen ten or more times. The read falls 3 residues short of the CDR3 end, and the missing part is taken from the germline J gene. This chain connects TRBV4-1 to TRBJ2-7; no definite D call. Looked up from germline, CDR1 is MGHRA and CDR2 is YSYEKL. This CDR3 has 15 amino acids. Trimming pared 2 bases from V and 3 bases from J, leaving 14 bases between. CDR3: CASSQNTLIHYEQYF. CDR3 DNA, as far as it was read: TGCGCCAGCAGCCAAAATACCCTTATACACTACGAG.

In its sample, this clone was seen many times. With the read ending 3 residues before the CDR3 end, the germline J gene is used to fill in that end. V and J are TRBV29-1 and TRBJ2-7, with a tentative D call TRBD2 (6 bases). The CDR3 has 14 residues. The germline gives CDR1 SQVTM, CDR2 ANQGSEA. Trimming took 3 bases from V and 0 from J, leaving 12 bases between them. The CDR3 protein is CSVDIAGISYEQYF. The DNA read from the CDR3 is TGCAGCGTTGATATCGCGGGGATCTCCTACGAG.

This clone was counted many times. The read finishes 3 residues shy of the CDR3 end, and the germline J gene is used to complete it. The chain uses TRBV18 and TRBJ2-5; D ambiguous. Germline V gene sequence: CDR1 KGHSH, CDR2 LQKENI. Between the trimmed V and J ends, which lost 6 bases and 5 bases, there was a span of 7 bases. This CDR3 is 11 amino acids long. The DNA read from the CDR3 is TGTGCCAGCTCCGCGAAGGAGACC. It codes for CASSAKET. The full CDR3 reads CASSAKETQYF.

The table lists this clone with many counts. Read data end 3 residues before the CDR3 end; the end is taken from the germline J gene. This chain connects TRBV5-1 to TRBJ2-7; D perhaps matches TRBD1 (5 bases). This CDR3 region has 13 residues. The germline V gene has CDR1 SGHRS and CDR2 YFSETQ. V was pared by 2 bases and J by 0 bases, with 6 bases between. The CDR3 region is CASSFQGSYEQYF. Incomplete CDR3 DNA: TGCGCCAGCAGCTTTCAGGGCTCCTACGAG. The full variable domain, in which reference TRBV5-1 and TRBJ2-7 provide the parts outside the CDR3, is KAGVTQTPRYLIKTRGQQVTLSCSPISGHRSVSWYQQTPGQGLQFLFEYFSETQRNKGNFPGRFSGRQFSNSRSEMNVSTLELGDSALYLCASSFQGSYEQYFGPGTRLTVT.

In this sample, this clone turned up many times. The observed sequence ends 3 residues before the CDR3 terminus, with the missing tail filled in from the germline J gene. The gene calls are TRBV10-3 and TRBJ2-3, with unresolved D. Germline V gene data show CDR1 as ENHRY and CDR2 as SYGVKD. Deletions cut 6 bases from V and 5 bases from J, with 15 bases between. This CDR3 region has 14 residues. CDR3 bases read: TGTGCCATCAGGAGACCAGACTTAGGAGATACG. Its translation is CAIRRPDLGDT. The complete CDR3 sequence is CAIRRPDLGDTQYF.